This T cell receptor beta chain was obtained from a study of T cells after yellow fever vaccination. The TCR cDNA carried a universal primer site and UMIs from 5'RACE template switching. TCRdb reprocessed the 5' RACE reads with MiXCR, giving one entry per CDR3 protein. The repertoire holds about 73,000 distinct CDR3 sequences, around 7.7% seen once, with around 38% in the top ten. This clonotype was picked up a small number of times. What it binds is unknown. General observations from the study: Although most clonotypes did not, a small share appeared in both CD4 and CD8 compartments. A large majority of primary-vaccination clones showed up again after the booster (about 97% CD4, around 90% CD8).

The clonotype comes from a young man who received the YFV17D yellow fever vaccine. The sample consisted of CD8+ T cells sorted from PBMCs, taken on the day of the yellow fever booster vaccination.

The CDR3 DNA sequence: TGCGCCAGCAGCTTGTCGGCGGGAGAGCAGTACTTC. Translation gives CASSLSAGEQYF. The chain links TRBV5-1 to TRBJ2-7, with D possibly TRBD2 on 6 matching bases. CDR1 is SGHRS and CDR2 is YFSETQ in the germline V gene. The CDR3 sequence is 12 residues long. V was cut by 1 base and J by 7 bases, with 9 bases left in between.